This passage covers 29 T cell receptor beta chains from one sample sequenced in a study of T cell clonality in common variable immunodeficiency. The antigens of these receptors remain unknown. Here immunoSEQ multiplex PCR was the method, and the copy in TCRdb shows in-frame clones only, minus some. Recorded here are 25,000 to 30,000 clones, none singletons. Findings and limits, study-wide: Fewer deletions and N-nucleotide insertions were reportedly seen in common variable immunodeficiency TCR beta sequences.

Material for sequencing was peripheral blood mononuclear cells. The receptors originated from a human donor with common variable immunodeficiency.

This clone showed up just a few times. The read is 3 residues too short to cover the CDR3 end, so that end is filled in from the germline J gene. The rearrangement links TRBV7-6 to TRBJ2-1; weak D call: TRBD2 (6 bases). V lost 1 base, J lost 9 bases, and 10 bases lay in between. CDR1 and CDR2 from the germline V gene are SGHVS and FNYEAQ. The CDR3 has 13 amino acids. The sequenced CDR3 bases are TGTGCCAGCAGCTTAGTAGCGGCAACTGAG. It translates to CASSLVAATE. The CDR3 reads in full as CASSLVAATEQFF.

A few counts support this clone. Read coverage stops 3 residues before the CDR3 terminus; the germline J gene supplies the remainder. The chain carries TRBV6-2 or TRBV6-3 and TRBJ2-5, with D unresolved. Germline CDR1 and CDR2: MNHEY and SVGEGT. V was pared by 7 bases and J by 1 base, with 13 bases between. The CDR3 is made up of 14 amino acids. The CDR3 loop reads CASNLALPQETQYF. The covered CDR3 bases are TGTGCCAGCAATCTTGCGTTACCCCAAGAGACC.

This clone was recorded many times. The read terminates 3 residues before the CDR3 end, so the remaining end is supplied by the germline J gene. The genes are TRBV5-1 and TRBJ1-2; no reliable D call. The germline CDR1 and CDR2 sequences are SGHRS and YFSETQ. The CDR3 loop spans 12 amino acids. V lost 1 base and J lost 4, with 5 bases in between. The CDR3 bases that were read are TGCGCCAGCAGCTTGCACAGCTATGGC. Its translation: CASSLHSYG. The entire CDR3 protein is CASSLHSYGYTF. Full variable domain (remainder filled in from reference TRBV5-1 and TRBJ1-2): KAGVTQTPRYLIKTRGQQVTLSCSPISGHRSVSWYQQTPGQGLQFLFEYFSETQRNKGNFPGRFSGRQFSNSRSEMNVSTLELGDSALYLCASSLHSYGYTFGSGTRLTVV.

With regard to this clone: The CDR3 end is not reached by the read, which stops 3 residues before it; the germline J gene fills it in. Distinct nucleotide sequences in the sample also encode this CDR3. V usage is TRBV20-1 and J usage is TRBJ2-1, with D perhaps matching TRBD1 (7 bases). The germline gives CDR1 DFQATT, CDR2 SNEGSKA (reference sequence). This CDR3 spans 13 amino acids. Trimming took off 5 bases at V and 0 bases at J, with 8 bases between the two ends. CDR3 DNA, as far as it was read: TGCAGTGCTCAGGGGGGCTCCTACAATGAG. Translated: CSAQGGSYNE. The entire CDR3 sequence reads CSAQGGSYNEQFF.

Regarding this clone: The read comes to an end 3 residues before the CDR3 does, leaving the germline J gene to fill in the end. J is TRBJ1-2 and V is TRBV7-3, with D perhaps TRBD1 (5 bases). This CDR3 spans 16 amino acids. V was clipped by 5 bases and J by 2 bases, with 18 bases between them. Germline V CDR1 and CDR2: SGHTA, FQGTGA. CDR3 region: CASSPQGRQRNYGYTF. Partial CDR3 DNA: TGTGCCAGCAGCCCCCAAGGCCGACAGAGAAACTATGGC. Supplemented by reference TRBV7-3 and TRBJ1-2, the full variable domain reads GAGVSQTPSNKVTEKGKYVELRCDPISGHTALYWYRQSLGQGPEFLIYFQGTGAADDSGLPNDRFFAVRPEGSVSTLKIQRTERGDSAVYLCASSPQGRQRNYGYTFGSGTRLTVV.

This clone showed up just a few times. Read data end 3 residues before the CDR3 end; the end is taken from the germline J gene. The chain combines TRBV7-8 with TRBJ1-2; TRBD1 agrees at 7 bases. V trimming: 5 bases; J trimming: 0 bases; junction bases outside the gene matches: 12. The CDR3 has 17 residues. Germline CDR1 SGHVS, CDR2 FQNEAQ. The DNA read from the CDR3 is TGTGCCAGCAGCCTAGACCGGGACAGAGTTTCTAACTATGGC. Translated, it gives CASSLDRDRVSNYG. The entire CDR3 reads CASSLDRDRVSNYGYTF.

This clone was observed a handful of times. The read gets to within 3 residues of the CDR3 end, and the germline J gene fills in the rest. The V call is TRBV7-6, the J call TRBJ1-6; D remains ambiguous. The ends were cut back, 5 bases at V and 7 bases at J, with 9 bases in the middle. Germline CDR1 SGHVS, CDR2 FNYEAQ. The CDR3 contains 13 residues. This chain's CDR3 is CASSPGQNSPLHF. CDR3 DNA (partial): TGTGCCAGCAGCCCTGGGCAGAATTCACCC. Full variable domain (missing parts from reference TRBV7-6 and TRBJ1-6): GAGVSQSPRYKVTKRGQDVALRCDPISGHVSLYWYRQALGQGPEFLTYFNYEAQQDKSGLPNDRFSAERPEGSISTLTIQRTEQRDSAMYRCASSPGQNSPLHFGNGTRLTVT.

As regards this clone: From the germline J gene comes the end of the CDR3, since the read stops 3 residues before it. The chain recombines TRBV6-1 with TRBJ1-4; TRBD1 matches 7 bases. Germline loops: CDR1 MNHNS, CDR2 SASEGT. The trim removed 1 base at V and 4 bases at J, leaving 0 bases unmatched. This CDR3 has 14 amino acids. The sequenced CDR3 bases are TGTGCCAGCAGTGAAGACAGGGGTAATGAAAAA. Protein: CASSEDRGNEK. The complete CDR3 protein is CASSEDRGNEKLFF.

This clone was found a few times. The DNA ends 3 residues before the CDR3 does, and the rest of the CDR3 is filled in from the germline J gene. The J gene is TRBJ2-5, the V gene TRBV2, with 7 nucleotides matching TRBD2. V was pared by 0 bases and J by 1 base, with 5 bases of the junction left unmatched. Germline values: CDR1 SNHLY, CDR2 FYNNEI. This CDR3 region has 16 residues. CDR3 residues: CASSEALGGGQETQYF. The sequenced part of the CDR3 DNA is TGTGCCAGCAGTGAAGCACTGGGGGGGGGCCAAGAGACC.

This clone was seen repeatedly, ten times or more. The CDR3 end lies 3 residues beyond the end of the read and is filled in from the germline J gene. The V and J genes are TRBV20-1 and TRBJ1-2, with 8 positions matching TRBD1. The V gene's germline CDR1 is DFQATT and CDR2 SNEGSKA (reference sequence). The CDR3 consists of 12 residues. After removal of 2 bases from V and 7 bases from J, the junction contained 3 bases not matched to a gene. This CDR3 is CSARPDRGGYTF. The CDR3 DNA, read in part, is TGCAGTGCTAGACCCGACAGGGGTGGC.

Worth noting for this clone: The read ends 3 residues shy of where the CDR3 ends; the end is completed using the germline J gene. The chain links TRBV20-1 to TRBJ1-2, with 9 bases matching TRBD1. The CDR3 is made up of 13 amino acids. The V and J ends lost 0 bases and 7 bases, in that order; junction bases with no gene match: 3. Per the germline V gene, CDR1 is DFQATT and CDR2 is SNEGSKA (reference sequence). The CDR3 here is CSAREQGAGGYTF. CDR3 bases read: TGCAGTGCTAGAGAACAGGGGGCTGGTGGC.

This clone was observed many times. The observed sequence ends 3 residues before the CDR3 terminus, with the missing tail filled in from the germline J gene. The rearrangement links TRBV5-1 to TRBJ1-1; no definite D call. V was shortened by 1 base and J by 1 base, with 11 bases between the two germline ends. This CDR3 contains 15 residues. Looked up from germline, CDR1 is SGHRS and CDR2 is YFSETQ. The CDR3 DNA, read in part, is TGCGCCAGCAGCTTGAGCACAGCAAGGAACACTGAA. This gives the protein CASSLSTARNTE. The whole CDR3 is CASSLSTARNTEAFF. The complete variable domain, with remaining parts taken from reference TRBV5-1 and TRBJ1-1, reads KAGVTQTPRYLIKTRGQQVTLSCSPISGHRSVSWYQQTPGQGLQFLFEYFSETQRNKGNFPGRFSGRQFSNSRSEMNVSTLELGDSALYLCASSLSTARNTEAFFGQGTRLTVV.

This clone was seen many times. The sequence runs out 3 residues before the end of the CDR3; the remainder is reconstructed from the germline J gene. This chain uses TRBV2 with TRBJ2-7, with TRBD2 matching over 7 bases. V lost 4 bases, J lost 1 base, and 4 bases stayed unmatched. The CDR3 totals 14 residues. Per germline, CDR1 SNHLY and CDR2 FYNNEI. The CDR3 spells CASSAGGSSYEQYF. The sequenced CDR3 bases are TGTGCCAGCAGTGCGGGCGGGAGTTCCTACGAG.

This clone showed up just a few times. The sequenced fragment ends 3 residues before the CDR3 boundary, so the rest is inferred from the germline J gene. This chain connects TRBV2 to TRBJ1-2, with D uncertain. CDR3 length: 12 residues. The V gene's germline CDR1 is SNHLY and CDR2 FYNNEI. V was trimmed by 4 bases and J by 5 bases, leaving 8 bases between them. The CDR3 sequence is CASSVTQYGYTF. CDR3 DNA, as far as it was read: TGTGCCAGCAGTGTCACCCAGTATGGC.

This clone was found a few times. The junction does not match germline at one end; this may be a read error. The missing CDR3 end, 3 residues past where the read stops, is filled in from the germline J gene. V usage is TRBV5-1 and J usage is TRBJ2-1; 10 nucleotides agree with TRBD2. The CDR3 is 17 residues long. Germline V CDR1 and CDR2: SGHRS, YFSETQ. The CDR3 bases that were read are TGCGCCAGCAACTTGGGGGAGCCGGGACTAGCGTACAATGAG. Its translation is CASNLGEPGLAYNE. The CDR3 reads in full as CASNLGEPGLAYNEQFF.

This clone has only a few counts. The read finishes 3 residues shy of the CDR3 end, and the germline J gene is used to complete it. The chain joins TRBV7-9 to TRBJ1-5; TRBD1 is a possible D gene (5 bases). Trimming left V 5 bases short and J 8 bases short, with 19 bases between. Germline V gives CDR1 SEHNR, CDR2 FQNEAQ (reference sequence). This CDR3 contains 15 residues. The CDR3 is CASSQGGAPREPQHF. The part of the CDR3 DNA that was read is TGTGCCAGCAGCCAGGGCGGGGCCCCCCGGGAGCCC.

This clone appeared many times. Read data end 3 residues before the CDR3 end; the end is taken from the germline J gene. The chain recombines TRBV20-1 with TRBJ2-3, with 12 bases fitting TRBD2. The trim removed 1 base at V and 6 bases at J, leaving 2 bases unmatched. Germline V gives CDR1 DFQATT, CDR2 SNEGSKA (reference sequence). This CDR3 has 14 residues. The sequenced part of the CDR3 DNA is TGCAGTGCTAGAGTGACTAGCGGGAGCGATACG. Protein product: CSARVTSGSDT. The full CDR3 sequence reads CSARVTSGSDTQYF.

This clone appeared a few times. CDR3 residues: CASSFTSGETQYF. The sequenced part of the CDR3 DNA is TGCGCCAGCAGCTTCACAAGCGGGGAGACC. The V call is TRBV5-1, the J call TRBJ2-5; a possible D gene is TRBD2 (6 bases). The DNA ends 3 residues before the CDR3 does, and the rest of the CDR3 is filled in from the germline J gene. The ends were cut back, 2 bases at V and 5 bases at J, with 10 bases in the middle. Looked up from germline, CDR1 is SGHRS and CDR2 is YFSETQ. This CDR3 spans 13 amino acids.

This clone appeared many times. Read data end 3 residues before the CDR3 end; the end is taken from the germline J gene. The chain joins TRBV30 to TRBJ1-4, with TRBD1 matching over 7 bases. Trimming cost V 3 bases and J 8 bases; bases outside gene matches: 12. The CDR3 covers 15 residues. CDR1 is GTSNPN and CDR2 is SVGIG in the germline V gene (reference sequence). CDR3 in amino acids: CAWSLLGQRGEKLFF. Incomplete CDR3 DNA: TGTGCCTGGAGCCTACTGGGACAGAGAGGAGAAAAA.

Regarding this clone: Read sequence stops 3 residues before the CDR3 end, and the germline J gene provides the missing end. Other DNA sequences in the sample encode the same CDR3. This chain links TRBV7-9 with TRBJ2-1, with 9 bases that match TRBD1. This CDR3 is 14 amino acids long. Germline V lookup: CDR1 SEHNR, CDR2 FQNEAQ (reference sequence). Trimming at V came to 7 bases and at J to 7 bases, leaving 8 bases not matched to a gene. The CDR3 spells CASNRRDRANEQFF. Partial CDR3 DNA: TGTGCCAGCAACCGACGGGACAGGGCGAATGAG.

This clone was detected only a few times. The CDR3 is cut off 3 residues early in the read; its end comes from the germline J gene. The chain joins TRBV2 to TRBJ2-7, with D possibly TRBD2 on 5 matching bases. Germline V CDR1 and CDR2: SNHLY, FYNNEI. V dropped 8 bases and J dropped 1 base, with 12 bases sitting between them. This CDR3 has 13 amino acids. The CDR3 protein is CASLAWQSYEQYF. CDR3 DNA (partial): TGTGCCAGCTTAGCGTGGCAATCCTACGAG. The whole variable domain, filled in from reference TRBV2 and TRBJ2-7, reads EPEVTQTPSHQVTQMGQEVILRCVPISNHLYFYWYRQILGQKVEFLVSFYNNEISEKSEIFDDQFSVERPDGSNFTLKIRSTKLEDSAMYFCASLAWQSYEQYFGPGTRLTVT.

This clone turned up a few times. The CDR3 extends 3 residues past the end of the read, so its final part is completed from the germline J gene. The chain is built from TRBV5-1 and TRBJ2-6; no clear D. The CDR3 has 15 residues. V was clipped by 3 bases and J by 0 bases, with 7 bases between them. In germline, CDR1 is SGHRS, CDR2 YFSETQ. The CDR3 sequence is CASSSSLSGANVLTF. The CDR3 bases that were read are TGCGCCAGCAGCTCCTCTCTCTCTGGGGCCAACGTC.

This clone came up many times. The CDR3 goes on 3 residues after the read ends, and that part is filled in from the germline J gene. The rearrangement links TRBV19 to TRBJ1-4; TRBD1 matches 8 bases. J was trimmed by 7 bases and V by 5 bases; bases with no gene match: 12. CDR1 LNHDA and CDR2 SQIVND come from the germline V gene (reference sequence). CDR3 length: 16 residues. CDR3 protein: CASSLRRGQEGEKLFF. CDR3 bases read: TGTGCCAGTAGTCTACGTCGGGGACAGGAGGGTGAAAAA. The full variable domain, rest sourced from reference TRBV19 and TRBJ1-4, is DGGITQSPKYLFRKEGQNVTLSCEQNLNHDAMYWYRQDPGQGLRLIYYSQIVNDFQKGDIAEGYSVSREKKESFPLTVTSAQKNPTAFYLCASSLRRGQEGEKLFFGSGTQLSVL.

Worth noting for this clone: The read terminates 3 residues ahead of where the CDR3 ends, so the germline J gene completes it. The chain uses TRBV7-3 and TRBJ2-2; D is ambiguous. The CDR3 is 12 residues long. Germline CDR1 reads SGHTA; CDR2 reads FQGTGA. V lost 0 bases to trimming and J lost 9 bases, with 5 bases between them. CDR3: CASSLTNRELFF. The part of the CDR3 DNA that was read is TGTGCCAGCAGCTTAACAAATAGGGAG.

Notes on this clone: The read finishes 3 residues shy of the CDR3 end, and the germline J gene is used to complete it. The chain employs TRBV6-2 or TRBV6-3 and TRBJ1-5; D is possibly TRBD1 (5 bases). V shed 5 bases and J shed 7 bases, with 21 bases lying between them. CDR1 and CDR2 from the germline V gene are MNHEY and SVGEGT. This CDR3 contains 16 residues. The CDR3 bases that were read are TGTGCCAGCAGTAACACGCGCGCAGGGCGTCGGCAGCCC. Translation gives CASSNTRAGRRQP. The whole CDR3 sequence reads CASSNTRAGRRQPQHF.

This clone came up many times. The read comes to an end 3 residues before the CDR3 does, leaving the germline J gene to fill in the end. This sequence joins TRBV18 and TRBJ1-2; no reliable D call. This CDR3 contains 12 residues. The V gene's germline CDR1 is KGHSH and CDR2 LQKENI. V was trimmed by 2 bases and J by 7 bases, leaving 8 bases between them. CDR3: CASSPNGRGYTF. The CDR3 bases that were read are TGTGCCAGCTCACCAAACGGTCGTGGC.

Points on this clone: The read ends 3 residues early relative to the CDR3; the germline J gene fills the gap. The gene calls are TRBV7-9 and TRBJ1-6; TRBD1 aligns across 8 bases. Germline CDR1 is SEHNR and CDR2 is FQNEAQ (reference sequence). This CDR3 is built from 14 residues. J gave up 2 bases and V 8 bases, and 2 bases lay outside the gene matches. This chain's CDR3 is CASDRGTYNSPLHF. The CDR3 DNA, read in part, is TGTGCCAGCGACAGGGGCACCTATAATTCACCC.

This clone was counted between two and nine times. The CDR3 end falls 3 residues outside the read, so it is completed with the germline J gene. The chain employs TRBV7-9 and TRBJ2-3; D ambiguous. This CDR3 is 13 amino acids long. Germline V CDR1 and CDR2: SEHNR, FQNEAQ (reference sequence). The V and J ends lost 5 bases and 3 bases respectively, with 9 bases between them. The CDR3 here is CASSPGATDTQYF. Partial CDR3 DNA: TGTGCCAGCAGCCCAGGTGCTACAGATACG.

To note about this clone: The observed sequence ends 3 residues before the CDR3 terminus, with the missing tail filled in from the germline J gene. The chain has TRBV18 and TRBJ2-7; D possibly corresponds to TRBD1 (5 bases). Trimming pared 5 bases from V and 3 bases from J, leaving 14 bases between. This CDR3 region has 14 residues. Germline V gene data show CDR1 as KGHSH and CDR2 as LQKENI. Partial CDR3 DNA: TGTGCCAGCTCAAGGCAGGGCTCGATCTACGAG. It yields the protein CASSRQGSIYE. The whole CDR3 protein is CASSRQGSIYEQYF.